The 21 T cell receptor beta chains listed next were all sequenced from one sample in a study of blood T cell repertoires in COVID-19. TCRdb's copy holds only in-frame clones and misses some; the assay was immunoSEQ multiplex PCR. The repertoire holds 200,000 or so clones, with around 80% as singletons. Sequenced sample: peripheral blood. These receptor sequences come from a human donor in a cohort sampled during active COVID-19.

The chain employs TRBV6-5 and TRBJ2-7; D may be TRBD1 (5 bases). Trimming stripped 9 bases from V and 2 bases from J, with 14 bases between. This CDR3 region has 13 residues. Germline CDR1 is MNHEY and CDR2 is SVGAGI. The CDR3 nucleotides are TGTGCCAGTCGACCAGGGCCACCCTACGAGCAGTACTTC. It is translated as CASRPGPPYEQYF.

This chain uses TRBV3-1 (or the pseudogene TRBV3-2) with TRBJ1-1; D perhaps matches TRBD1 (5 bases). The CDR3 is 15 residues long. CDR1 is LGHDT, CDR2 YNNKEL, per germline (reference sequence). V was trimmed by 1 base and J by 2 bases, leaving 11 bases between them. The CDR3 here is CASSQGLRGNTEAFF. CDR3 sequence (DNA): TGTGCCAGCAGCCAAGGTCTAAGGGGCAACACTGAAGCTTTCTTT.

The chain employs TRBV12-3 or TRBV12-4 and TRBJ1-6, with 7 bases fitting TRBD1. V lost 8 bases to trimming and J lost 8 bases; unmatched junction nucleotides: 6. The CDR3 length is 13 residues. The CDR3 coding sequence is TGTGCCAGCCGGGAGGGGGCGGATTCACCCCTCCACTTT. This sequence encodes CASREGADSPLHF.

The chain links TRBV7-6 to TRBJ2-2; 7 bases align to TRBD2. The CDR3 contains 15 residues. The germline V gene has CDR1 SGHVS and CDR2 FNYEAQ. V gave up 5 bases and J gave up 6 bases; unmatched junction bases: 9. CDR3 nucleotides: TGTGCCAGCAGCCATAGGGACTACCAATCCGGGGAGCTGTTTTTT. It codes for CASSHRDYQSGELFF.

The chain recombines TRBV9 with TRBJ2-7, with TRBD2 as a possible D gene (7 bases). Trimming took 7 bases from V and 4 from J, leaving 12 bases between them. CDR3 size: 12 residues. Germline CDR1 SGDLS, CDR2 YYNGEE. The CDR3 spells CASSRGAYEQYV. In DNA form, the CDR3 reads TGTGCCAGCTCCCGGGGGGCTTACGAGCAGTACGTC.

The chain uses TRBV27 and TRBJ2-1; tentatively, D is TRBD1 (6 bases). With 1 base removed from V and 6 bases from J, the gap between germline ends came to 13 bases. This CDR3 has 15 residues. In germline, CDR1 is MNHEY, CDR2 SMNVEV (reference sequence). The CDR3 DNA reads as TGTGCCAGCAGTTTATGGACAGCGCCATCCAATGAGCAGTTCTTC. It translates to CASSLWTAPSNEQFF.

The chain uses TRBV6-6 and TRBJ2-6, with D hard to call. The ends were cut back, 10 bases at V and 2 bases at J, with 15 bases in the middle. CDR1 is MNHNY, CDR2 SVGAGI, per germline (reference sequence). The CDR3 loop spans 15 amino acids. CDR3 nucleotide sequence: TGTGCCACTACGTCCGCGGAAACTGGGGCCAACGTCCTGACTTTC. Protein sequence: CATTSAETGANVLTF.

A remark on this clone: Its ends do not fully match the called genes, so a read error is possible. This chain links TRBV7-7 with TRBJ2-5; D is possibly TRBD2 (5 bases). Germline lookup yields CDR1 SSHAT and CDR2 FNYEAQ (reference sequence). This CDR3 contains 14 residues. CDR3 DNA sequence: TGTGCTAGCAGCGTAGCCCTAGCAACAGAGACCCAGTACTTC. Translated: CASSVALATETQYF.

The V gene is TRBV14, the J gene TRBJ2-5; D is possibly TRBD1 (5 bases). V was trimmed by 3 bases and J by 3 bases, leaving 14 bases between them. CDR1 is SGHDN and CDR2 is FVKESK in the germline V gene. The CDR3 consists of 15 residues. In DNA, the CDR3 is TGTGCCAGCAGCCATCAAGGGGCCAATAAAGAGACCCAGTACTTC. It encodes CASSHQGANKETQYF.

This sequence joins TRBV3-1 (or the pseudogene TRBV3-2) and TRBJ2-5; 9 positions match TRBD1. This CDR3 is built from 14 residues. CDR1 and CDR2 from the germline V gene are LGHDT and YNNKEL (reference sequence). Trimming took 1 base from V and 7 from J; bases not matched to a gene: 4. The CDR3 DNA reads TGTGCCAGCAGCCAAGTGGGACAGGGTGGGACCCAGTACTTC. This encodes CASSQVGQGGTQYF.

The chain links TRBV6-1 to TRBJ1-1; no firm D call. V was pared by 4 bases and J by 3 bases, with 18 bases between. Germline values: CDR1 MNHNS, CDR2 SASEGT. There are 16 residues in the CDR3. The chain's CDR3 is CASSVGFRYGYTEAFF. The CDR3 DNA reads TGTGCCAGCAGTGTAGGTTTTAGGTACGGGTACACTGAAGCTTTCTTT.

This sequence joins TRBV7-2 and TRBJ1-1, with a possible D match to TRBD1 (6 bases). CDR3 length: 15 amino acids. Trimming took off 5 bases at V and 1 base at J, with 14 bases between the two ends. CDR1 is SGHTA and CDR2 is FQGNSA in the germline V gene. The CDR3, as DNA: TGTGCCAGCAGCCCCCATAGGGGGACGAACACTGAAGCTTTCTTT. It translates to CASSPHRGTNTEAFF. The full variable domain, with the rest looked up from reference TRBV7-2 and TRBJ1-1, is GAGVSQSPSNKVTEKGKDVELRCDPISGHTALYWYRQSLGQGLEFLIYFQGNSAPDKSGLPSDRFSAERTGGSVSTLTIQRTQQEDSAVYLCASSPHRGTNTEAFFGQGTRLTVV.

The chain links TRBV28 to TRBJ2-2, with 7 bases identical to TRBD1. In germline, CDR1 is MDHEN, CDR2 SYDVKM. V shed 8 bases and J 6 bases; nucleotides not matched to a gene: 15. This CDR3 is built from 16 residues. CDR3 in DNA: TGTGCCAGCTCCTTTCCCAGGGGGTTGGGATCCGGGGAGCTGTTTTTT. It codes for CASSFPRGLGSGELFF.

This chain connects TRBV19 to TRBJ2-1, with TRBD1 identical over 9 bases. This CDR3 is 15 amino acids long. CDR1 is LNHDA and CDR2 is SQIVND in the germline V gene (reference sequence). J was trimmed by 4 bases and V by 6 bases; bases with no gene match: 7. Written as DNA, the CDR3 is TGTGCCAGTAGCCCTTTTGGGACAGGGTACAATGAGCAGTTCTTC. It yields the protein CASSPFGTGYNEQFF.

The V call is TRBV19, the J call TRBJ1-2; D perhaps matches TRBD1 (5 bases). CDR1 is LNHDA and CDR2 is SQIVND in the germline V gene (reference sequence). The CDR3 contains 17 residues. Trimming pared 4 bases from V and 4 bases from J, leaving 22 bases between. The CDR3 region is CASSTGPPGTGAYGYTF. CDR3 DNA: TGTGCCAGTAGTACGGGACCCCCGGGGACTGGCGCCTATGGCTACACCTTC.

The chain's CDR3 is CASSRWGQPQHF. CDR3 coding DNA: TGTGCCAGTAGTAGGTGGGGCCAGCCCCAGCATTTT. The chain carries TRBV19 and TRBJ1-5, with a possible D match to TRBD1 (5 bases). Trimming stripped 4 bases from V and 7 bases from J, with 8 bases between. The CDR3 length is 12 residues. The germline V gene encodes CDR1 LNHDA and CDR2 SQIVND (reference sequence). Complete variable domain (other parts from reference TRBV19 and TRBJ1-5): DGGITQSPKYLFRKEGQNVTLSCEQNLNHDAMYWYRQDPGQGLRLIYYSQIVNDFQKGDIAEGYSVSREKKESFPLTVTSAQKNPTAFYLCASSRWGQPQHFGDGTRLSIL.

J is TRBJ1-2 and V is TRBV10-3; D remains unclear. This CDR3 is 14 amino acids long. Trimming removed 2 bases from V and 4 bases from J, with 11 bases in between. Germline CDR1 ENHRY, CDR2 SYGVKD. The chain's CDR3 is CAISEESGIYGYTF. CDR3 coding DNA: TGTGCCATCAGTGAGGAGAGCGGGATCTATGGCTACACCTTC.

The chain links TRBV5-6 to TRBJ1-1; 7 nucleotides match TRBD1. V lost 0 bases, J lost 1 base, and 12 bases stayed unmatched. This CDR3 has 18 residues. Germline V gives CDR1 SGHDT, CDR2 YYEEEE. The CDR3 coding sequence is TGTGCCAGCAGCTTGGCCCTAAGTCAGGGGGGAACGAACACTGAAGCTTTCTTT. It is translated as CASSLALSQGGTNTEAFF.

This chain joins TRBV2 and TRBJ2-7; tentatively, D is TRBD2 (6 bases). V was trimmed by 11 bases and J by 0 bases, leaving 11 bases between them. Germline V CDR1 and CDR2: SNHLY, FYNNEI. This CDR3 region has 12 residues. CDR3 coding DNA: TGTGCCTCGGCTAGCGACTCCTACGAGCAGTACTTC. Translating gives CASASDSYEQYF.

The chain carries TRBV27 and TRBJ2-2; D gene unclear. Germline CDR1 reads MNHEY; CDR2 reads SMNVEV (reference sequence). CDR3 length equals 18 residues. Trimming shortened V by 5 bases and J by 0 bases, and 19 bases separated the two germline ends. CDR3 residues: CASSLSPYPRANTGELFF. DNA for the CDR3: TGTGCCAGCAGTCTAAGCCCCTACCCTCGCGCGAACACCGGGGAGCTGTTTTTT.

CDR3: CASSLVGTGWETQYF. CDR3 bases: TGTGCCAGCAGCTTAGTGGGAACAGGATGGGAGACCCAGTACTTC. The chain employs TRBV5-8 and TRBJ2-5; perhaps TRBD1 as D (5 bases). The CDR3 is 15 amino acids. Trimming stripped 2 bases from V and 5 bases from J, with 16 bases between. Germline lookup yields CDR1 SGHTS and CDR2 YDEGEE.